Following are 8 T cell receptor beta chains from one sample sequenced in a study of CD8+ T cells in alopecia areata. cDNA reverse transcribed from extracted RNA served as the sequencing template. Libraries were prepared by immunoSEQ multiplex PCR; TCRdb keeps only in-frame clonotypes and omits some of them. The sample lists a few hundred thousand clones, 43% occurring once. Treatment: oral pan-JAK inhibitor, 5-10 mg twice daily. The starting material was CD4+ T cells sorted from blood, obtained around week 36, from a patient treated with tofacitinib. The receptors were gathered from a human donor with alopecia areata.

The chain employs TRBV6-5 and TRBJ2-3, with D possibly TRBD1 on 6 matching bases. This CDR3 spans 15 amino acids. CDR1 is MNHEY and CDR2 is SVGAGI in the germline V gene. V lost 5 bases and J lost 2, with 14 bases in between. The CDR3 here is CASSNLRTDTDTQYF. CDR3 sequence (DNA): TGTGCCAGCAGTAACCTACGGACAGACACAGATACGCAGTATTTT.

This clone was observed a handful of times. The chain employs TRBV27 and TRBJ1-2; D unresolved. The CDR3 has 13 residues. Germline V gene sequence: CDR1 MNHEY, CDR2 SMNVEV (reference sequence). V dropped 2 bases and J dropped 5 bases, with 9 bases sitting between them. The CDR3 DNA is TGTGCCAGCAGTTTAAGACTTCCATATGGCTACACCTTC. This encodes CASSLRLPYGYTF.

In its sample, this clone was seen a few times. The chain combines TRBV25-1 with TRBJ2-7; 9 nucleotides line up with TRBD2. Per germline, CDR1 MGHDK and CDR2 SYGVNS. Trimming took 4 bases from V and 6 from J; bases not matched to a gene: 4. This CDR3 is built from 13 residues. This CDR3 is CASSVAGVREQYF. As DNA, the CDR3 is TGTGCCAGCAGTGTAGCGGGAGTACGCGAGCAGTACTTC.

This chain connects TRBV30 to TRBJ2-3; perhaps TRBD2 as D (6 bases). Germline V CDR1 and CDR2: GTSNPN, SVGIG (reference sequence). The CDR3 runs to 16 residues. Trimming shortened V by 5 bases and J by 5 bases, and 23 bases separated the two germline ends. The CDR3: CAWLGLITGVGDTQYF. In DNA, the CDR3 is TGTGCCTGGTTGGGCCTTATAACGGGGGTAGGAGATACGCAGTATTTT.

This chain joins TRBV7-2 and TRBJ2-5, with D possibly TRBD1 on 6 matching bases. The CDR3 contains 13 residues. CDR1 and CDR2 from the germline V gene are SGHTA and FQGNSA. The V end lost 7 bases, the J end lost 7 bases, and 16 bases lay between the germline ends. CDR3 region: CASTILGAVTQYF. The CDR3, as DNA: TGTGCCAGCACCATACTGGGGGCGGTGACCCAGTACTTC.

For this clone: Other DNA variants within this sample encode the same CDR3. This rearrangement joins TRBV30 to TRBJ2-2; the D is unclear. Trimming took 3 bases from V and 6 from J, leaving 8 bases between them. Germline V gives CDR1 GTSNPN, CDR2 SVGIG (reference sequence). The CDR3 consists of 12 residues. The CDR3 nucleotides read TGTGCCTGGAGCGTAGGTGCCGGGGAGCTGTTTTTT. Amino acid sequence: CAWSVGAGELFF.

Comment on this clone: At the DNA level, this CDR3 is encoded by other sequences in the same sample as well. The chain has TRBV6-6 and TRBJ1-1; D may be TRBD1 (6 bases). V was cut by 6 bases and J by 2 bases, with 10 bases left in between. Germline CDR1 MNHNY, CDR2 SVGAGI (reference sequence). The CDR3 consists of 13 residues. CDR3: CASSRTANTEAFF. Written as DNA, the CDR3 is TGTGCCAGCAGCAGGACAGCCAACACTGAAGCTTTCTTT.

This chain connects TRBV27 to TRBJ2-5; TRBD2 aligns across 7 bases. Germline V gene data show CDR1 as MNHEY and CDR2 as SMNVEV (reference sequence). The CDR3 runs 14 residues. V shed 2 bases, J shed 4 bases, and the junction held 4 bases outside the gene matches. The CDR3: CASSLTAGRETQYF. Here the CDR3 DNA reads TGTGCCAGCAGTTTAACAGCGGGGCGAGAGACCCAGTACTTC.